This T cell receptor (beta chain) stems from a study of identical twins. In its sample, this clonotype was seen a few times. Template switching introduced a universal primer site, and the cDNA bore unique molecular identifiers. TCRdb called the 5' RACE reads again in MiXCR, with one record for every CDR3 protein. Of some 660,000 distinct CDR3 sequences listed, 8.5% to 9.5% are singletons. V lost 0 bases to trimming and J lost 11 bases, with 11 bases between them. From germline, CDR1 is DFQATT and CDR2 SNEGSKA (reference sequence). This CDR3 has 11 residues. These data were also filed under a second study, of yellow fever vaccine responses in identical twins.

The TCR was taken from a woman between 18 and 29 years old in good health. The chain employs TRBV20-1 and TRBJ2-7; D might be TRBD1 (5 bases). The sample taken for sequencing was PBMCs. As DNA, the CDR3 is TGCAGTGCTAGAGAGGGGCGAGGAAAGTACTTC. It translates to CSAREGRGKYF.